These 26 T cell receptor beta chains came from one sample sequenced in a study of T cells of healthy individuals. TCRdb re-derived calls from the 5' RACE reads in MiXCR, one entry per CDR3 protein. The table includes over 95,000 distinct CDR3 sequences, approximately 15% detected once. These receptors were collected from a human donor in good health.

This clonotype appeared many times. The chain is built from TRBV9 and TRBJ2-1; D could derive from TRBD1 or TRBD2 (6 bases each). This CDR3 spans 15 amino acids. The germline CDR1 and CDR2 sequences are SGDLS and YYNGEE. The V end lost 2 bases, the J end lost 4 bases, and 13 bases lay between the germline ends. The CDR3 nucleotides read TGTGCCAGCAGCGTGTTTCCGGGGGCTTACAATGAGCAGTTCTTC. Protein product: CASSVFPGAYNEQFF.

This clonotype occurred a few times. Its ends do not fully match the called genes, so a read error is possible. The chain links TRBV2 to TRBJ2-7; 7 bases map to TRBD1. This CDR3 spans 14 amino acids. Germline CDR1 and CDR2: SNHLY and FYNNEI. The CDR3 DNA reads as TGTGCCAGCAGGGAAGACAGGGTAGCCTACGAGCAGTACTTC. Translation: CASREDRVAYEQYF.

The table lists this clonotype with many counts. V gene TRBV4-1 combines with J gene TRBJ1-2; D gene ambiguous. Germline V gene lookup returns CDR1 MGHRA and CDR2 YSYEKL. V was shortened by 0 bases and J by 4 bases, with 12 bases between the two germline ends. The CDR3 consists of 15 residues. CDR3 DNA: TGCGCCAGCAGCCAAGATGGACTCCCGATCTATGGCTACACCTTC. Encoded protein: CASSQDGLPIYGYTF.

This clonotype was recorded many times. CDR3 sequence reads: CASSGVPGQGAEAFF. DNA of the CDR3: TGTGCCAGCTCGGGAGTTCCGGGACAGGGGGCTGAAGCTTTCTTT. J is TRBJ1-1 and V is TRBV18, with 11 bases lining up with TRBD1. The CDR3 has 15 amino acids. Germline lookup yields CDR1 KGHSH and CDR2 LQKENI. After removal of 6 bases from V and 6 bases from J, the junction contained 9 bases not matched to a gene.

This clonotype was observed a few times. The chain joins TRBV28 to TRBJ2-7, with 8 bases fitting TRBD1. V was clipped by 6 bases and J by 0 bases; unmatched bases: 7. The CDR3 has 15 amino acids. Per the germline V gene, CDR1 is MDHEN and CDR2 is SYDVKM. CDR3 in amino acids: CASRAGGVLSYEQYF. The CDR3 nucleotides read TGTGCCAGCAGGGCAGGGGGCGTACTCTCCTACGAGCAGTACTTC.

This clonotype was detected a few times. The genes are TRBV7-2 and TRBJ2-4; D ambiguous. The V and J ends lost 0 bases and 3 bases respectively, with 12 bases between them. Germline CDR1 is SGHTA and CDR2 is FQGNSA. CDR3 length: 16 amino acids. The CDR3 nucleotides are TGTGCCAGCAGCTTAGCGCCTGGCAGGCACAAAAACATTCAGTACTTC. This sequence encodes CASSLAPGRHKNIQYF.

The V and J genes are TRBV25-1 and TRBJ2-7; TRBD2 matches at 9 bases. The germline CDR1 and CDR2 sequences are MGHDK and SYGVNS. J gave up 2 bases and V 4 bases, and 9 bases lay outside the gene matches. The CDR3 is 16 residues long. CDR3 sequence: CASSVSKAGGTYEQYF. The CDR3 region has the DNA TGTGCCAGCAGTGTCTCCAAGGCGGGGGGGACCTACGAGCAGTACTTC.

The V call is TRBV6-1, the J call TRBJ2-5; possibly TRBD1 for D (6 bases). V was shortened by 8 bases and J by 3 bases, with 16 bases between the two germline ends. CDR3 length: 14 amino acids. Germline V lookup: CDR1 MNHNS, CDR2 SASEGT. CDR3 DNA: TGTGCCAGCTTACACGGGGCAGGGGAAGAGACCCAGTACTTC. Its translation is CASLHGAGEETQYF.

J is TRBJ1-4 and V is TRBV7-6, with D uncertain. Germline CDR1 and CDR2: SGHVS and FNYEAQ. The length of the CDR3 is 13 residues. The V gene lost 2 bases and the J gene lost 8 bases, with 9 bases spanning the gap. CDR3 residues: CASSLTGLEKLFF. CDR3 bases: TGTGCCAGCAGCTTAACGGGTTTAGAAAAACTGTTTTTT.

The CDR3 nucleotides read TGTGCCAGCAGCCAAGAATCGGGGGCGGATACGCAGTATTTT. Its protein product is CASSQESGADTQYF. V gene TRBV3-1 combines with J gene TRBJ2-3, with D perhaps TRBD1 or TRBD2 (6 bases each). Germline assignment: CDR1 LGHDT and CDR2 YNNKEL (reference sequence). V shed 0 bases and J shed 6 bases, with 10 bases lying between them. This CDR3 is 14 amino acids long.

This clonotype has just a few counts. This chain links TRBV25-1 with TRBJ2-7, with D uncertain. Trimming took 5 bases from V and 0 from J, leaving 8 bases between them. Germline V gene data show CDR1 as MGHDK and CDR2 as SYGVNS. The CDR3 sequence is 13 residues long. CDR3 amino acids: CASSIGFSYEQYF. The DNA for the CDR3 is TGTGCCAGCAGTATCGGGTTCTCCTACGAGCAGTACTTC.

This clonotype was counted a few times. This chain uses TRBV27 with TRBJ1-2, with D unresolved. The CDR3 length is 14 residues. The ends were cut back, 6 bases at V and 4 bases at J, with 15 bases in the middle. CDR1 is MNHEY, CDR2 SMNVEV, per germline (reference sequence). The CDR3 DNA is TGTGCCAGCAGACGGGGTTCTGTTGGCTATGGCTACACCTTC. Its translation is CASRRGSVGYGYTF.

This clonotype was observed at least ten times. The V gene is TRBV7-6, the J gene TRBJ1-3; 8 bases map to TRBD1. Germline V CDR1 and CDR2: SGHVS, FNYEAQ. V gave up 3 bases and J gave up 4 bases; unmatched junction bases: 5. This CDR3 is built from 15 residues. CDR3 sequence: CASSLGQEAGNTIYF. For the CDR3, the DNA is TGTGCCAGCAGCTTGGGACAGGAGGCCGGAAACACCATATATTTT.

This chain links TRBV7-6 with TRBJ2-1, with 10 bases fitting TRBD2. The germline CDR1 and CDR2 sequences are SGHVS and FNYEAQ. The CDR3 has 17 amino acids. V lost 0 bases and J lost 6; bases outside the gene matches: 8. CDR3 bases: TGTGCCAGCAGCTTAGCGATGGGACTAGCGATGAGCAATGAGCAGTTCTTC. Translation: CASSLAMGLAMSNEQFF.

This clonotype was found many times. The chain links TRBV5-6 to TRBJ1-5, with TRBD1 as a possible D gene (5 bases). Germline values: CDR1 SGHDT, CDR2 YYEEEE. V lost 4 bases, J lost 1 base, and 18 bases lay in between. There are 17 residues in the CDR3. The CDR3 DNA reads TGTGCCAGCAGCCATGGGCTCGGCAGGGAGAGCAATCAGCCCCAGCATTTT. Translation gives CASSHGLGRESNQPQHF.

This clonotype has more than one count but fewer than ten. The chain links TRBV28 to TRBJ2-1, with 8 positions matching TRBD1. This CDR3 comprises 17 residues. Germline V gene lookup returns CDR1 MDHEN and CDR2 SYDVKM. V trimming: 3 bases; J trimming: 2 bases; junction bases outside the gene matches: 9. The CDR3 region has the DNA TGTGCCAGCAGTTTTTTTTCCGGGACAGGCCCCTACAATGAGCAGTTCTTC. Its translation: CASSFFSGTGPYNEQFF.

This clonotype was counted a few times. This chain links TRBV11-2 with TRBJ2-3; D may be TRBD1 (7 bases). The V and J ends lost 4 bases and 7 bases respectively, with 21 bases between them. Looked up from germline, CDR1 is SGHAT and CDR2 is FQNNGV. This CDR3 contains 16 residues. CDR3 nucleotide sequence: TGTGCCAGCAGCTACGGTGGAGGGGGCGACCGGAATACGCAGTATTTT. Protein sequence: CASSYGGGGDRNTQYF.

This clonotype came up many times. The chain combines TRBV11-2 with TRBJ2-3; D perhaps matches TRBD2 (5 bases). V shed 4 bases and J shed 0 bases, with 11 bases lying between them. The length of the CDR3 is 15 residues. Germline V gives CDR1 SGHAT, CDR2 FQNNGV. The CDR3: CASSSLAVSTDTQYF. DNA of the CDR3: TGTGCCAGCAGCTCCCTAGCTGTTAGCACAGATACGCAGTATTTT.

The chain is built from TRBV30 and TRBJ2-7; D possibly corresponds to TRBD1 (6 bases). Trimming shortened V by 4 bases and J by 1 base, and 14 bases separated the two germline ends. This CDR3 region has 14 residues. Germline V gene lookup returns CDR1 GTSNPN and CDR2 SVGIG (reference sequence). The DNA for the CDR3 is TGTGCCTGGAAGATACCCGGACAGTCCTACGAGCAGTACTTC. Its protein is CAWKIPGQSYEQYF. The full variable domain, its missing parts supplied by reference TRBV30 and TRBJ2-7, is SQTIHQWPATLVQPVGSPLSLECTVEGTSNPNLYWYRQAAGRGLQLLFYSVGIGQISSEVPQNLSASRPQDRQFILSSKKLLLSDSGFYLCAWKIPGQSYEQYFGPGTRLTVT.

This clonotype was counted a few times. The V call is TRBV20-1, the J call TRBJ1-5, with D perhaps TRBD1 (5 bases). The CDR3 is 14 residues long. Looked up from germline, CDR1 is DFQATT and CDR2 is SNEGSKA (reference sequence). V was pared by 5 bases and J by 2 bases, with 13 bases between. Here the CDR3 DNA reads TGCAGTGCTTACTCAGGGACGCGCAATCAGCCCCAGCATTTT. Amino acids: CSAYSGTRNQPQHF.

This clonotype has more than one count but fewer than ten. The chain is built from TRBV2 and TRBJ1-6; D call uncertain. CDR3 size: 12 residues. Germline lookup yields CDR1 SNHLY and CDR2 FYNNEI. V shed 11 bases and J shed 6 bases, with 11 bases lying between them. The CDR3 bases are TGTGCCGAAGGGAGTACTAATTCACCCCTCCACTTT. Protein sequence: CAEGSTNSPLHF.

This clonotype occurred a few times. The DNA for the CDR3 is TGTGCCAGCAGCTTGACACGGAAAGGTTTTATCAATCAGCCCCAGCATTTT. Translating gives CASSLTRKGFINQPQHF. The rearrangement joins TRBV5-6 to TRBJ1-5; no clear D. The germline V gene encodes CDR1 SGHDT and CDR2 YYEEEE. V gave up 1 base and J gave up 3 bases, with 17 bases separating them. The CDR3 is 17 residues long.

This clonotype was counted between two and nine times. The V gene is TRBV4-2, the J gene TRBJ2-3; 8 bases align to TRBD2. Germline V gene sequence: CDR1 LGHNA, CDR2 YNFKEQ. The V segment lost 5 bases and the J segment 1 base; nucleotides outside the gene matches: 5. The CDR3 sequence is 15 residues long. CDR3 protein: CASSKAGAGTDTQYF. The DNA for the CDR3 is TGTGCCAGCAGCAAAGCGGGGGCTGGCACAGATACGCAGTATTTT.

The rearrangement links TRBV20-1 to TRBJ2-2; no clear D gene. Germline-derived CDR1 and CDR2 are DFQATT and SNEGSKA (reference sequence). The ends were cut back, 1 base at V and 6 bases at J, with 9 bases in the middle. This CDR3 contains 13 residues. This CDR3 is CSARGAVAGELFF. In nucleotides, the CDR3 is TGCAGTGCTAGAGGCGCAGTGGCCGGGGAGCTGTTTTTT.

This clonotype turned up a few times. This sequence joins TRBV7-2 and TRBJ1-5; D gene ambiguous. The germline gives CDR1 SGHTA, CDR2 FQGNSA. The CDR3 extends over 14 amino acids. Trimming stripped 5 bases from V and 5 bases from J, with 13 bases between. The CDR3 DNA reads as TGTGCCAGCAGCATGGACCCAAGGGATCAGCCCCAGCATTTT. It yields the protein CASSMDPRDQPQHF. The full variable domain, completed using reference TRBV7-2 and TRBJ1-5, is GAGVSQSPSNKVTEKGKDVELRCDPISGHTALYWYRQSLGQGLEFLIYFQGNSAPDKSGLPSDRFSAERTGGSVSTLTIQRTQQEDSAVYLCASSMDPRDQPQHFGDGTRLSIL.

The chain combines TRBV6-2 or TRBV6-3 with TRBJ1-6; no clear D gene. The CDR3 has 14 residues. Trimming stripped 6 bases from V and 10 bases from J, with 16 bases between. Germline CDR1 and CDR2: MNHEY and SVGEGT. CDR3 sequence (DNA): TGTGCCAGCAGCCCCATGGGAGGAGTATCACCCCTCCACTTT. This gives the protein CASSPMGGVSPLHF.